This TCR beta chain was recovered during a study of sequential checkpoint blockade in melanoma. At the level of the study: Patients were randomized 1:1 to nivolumab-then-ipilimumab or ipilimumab-then-nivolumab first-line.

After removal of 1 base from V and 3 bases from J, the junction contained 6 bases not matched to a gene. Germline lookup yields CDR1 LNHNV and CDR2 YYDKDF (reference sequence). The CDR3 runs 17 residues. Libraries were prepared by immunoSEQ multiplex PCR; TCRdb keeps only in-frame clonotypes and omits some of them. The sample yields 15,000 to 20,000 clones, roughly 59% seen once. This clone was seen only once. The treatment denotes: randomized to nivolumab then ipilimumab (arm A) or the reverse (arm B). Sorted cells were live CD3+CD8+, lacking CD19 and CD56, from PBMCs. The source material was CD8+ T cells sorted from blood (inferred from file names), sampled from a patient given nivolumab and ipilimumab in sequence. The clonotype comes from a human donor with melanoma. The chain couples TRBV15 to TRBJ1-5; 10 nucleotides match TRBD1. CDR3 DNA: TGTGCCACCAGCAGAGTGGGAGGGACAGGGGCCAATCAGCCCCAGCATTTT. Translating it yields CATSRVGGTGANQPQHF.